A selection of T cell receptor beta chains follows, all from one sample in a study of neurological immune-mediated disorders. One entry per CDR3 protein, called by TCRdb with MiXCR from the 5' RACE reads. The table records approximately 47,000 distinct CDR3 sequences, 13% of them present only once. Sequenced: PBMCs. The receptors here all came from a young man in good health. Both conserved end residues are part of each CDR3. Fields, in order: V gene, D gene, CDR3 length, clone size, J gene, CDR3 protein, CDR3 DNA. A D gene is named only where the DNA matches it firmly. Expanded clones are given a class, and other clones once, few, many or no size at all.

V gene: TRBV5-1
D gene: NA
CDR3 length: 14
clone size: NA
J gene: TRBJ2-5
CDR3 protein: CASSLIADQETQYF
CDR3 DNA: TGCGCCAGCAGCTTGATCGCGGACCAAGAGACCCAGTACTTC

V gene: TRBV20-1
D gene: TRBD2
CDR3 length: 16
clone size: many
J gene: TRBJ2-1
CDR3 protein: CSARPKTSGTYNEQFF
CDR3 DNA: TGCAGTGCTAGACCAAAGACTAGCGGGACATACAATGAGCAGTTCTTC

V gene: TRBV29-1
D gene: TRBD2
CDR3 length: 13
clone size: many
J gene: TRBJ2-7
CDR3 protein: CSVMTSTSYEQYF
CDR3 DNA: TGCAGCGTCATGACTAGCACGTCCTACGAGCAGTACTTC

V gene: TRBV30
D gene: TRBD1
CDR3 length: 13
clone size: NA
J gene: TRBJ1-4
CDR3 protein: CAWETGNDEKLFF
CDR3 DNA: TGTGCCTGGGAGACAGGGAATGATGAAAAACTGTTTTTT

V gene: TRBV27
D gene: NA
CDR3 length: 21
clone size: many
J gene: TRBJ1-4
CDR3 protein: CASSLTALYGQPNAANEKLFF
CDR3 DNA: TGTGCCAGCAGTCTCACAGCATTATACGGACAGCCAAACGCGGCTAATGAAAAACTGTTTTTT

V gene: TRBV10-3
D gene: TRBD1
CDR3 length: 15
clone size: NA
J gene: TRBJ2-7
CDR3 protein: CAINSGTGSSYEQYF
CDR3 DNA: TGTGCCATCAATTCCGGGACAGGGAGCTCCTACGAGCAGTACTTC

V gene: TRBV9
D gene: TRBD2
CDR3 length: 18
clone size: medium-sized
J gene: TRBJ2-5
CDR3 protein: CASSVDLSSGRRGETQYF
CDR3 DNA: TGTGCCAGCAGCGTAGACCTGTCGAGCGGGAGGCGTGGGGAGACCCAGTACTTC

V gene: TRBV27
D gene: NA
CDR3 length: 15
clone size: many
J gene: TRBJ2-1
CDR3 protein: CASSLSGDIYNEQFF
CDR3 DNA: TGTGCCAGCAGTCTCAGCGGGGACATCTACAATGAGCAGTTCTTC

V gene: TRBV7-9
D gene: NA
CDR3 length: 14
clone size: many
J gene: TRBJ1-1
CDR3 protein: CASRPDRRNTEAFF
CDR3 DNA: TGTGCCAGCAGACCCGACAGGAGGAACACTGAAGCTTTCTTT

V gene: TRBV29-1
D gene: NA
CDR3 length: 13
clone size: many
J gene: TRBJ2-5
CDR3 protein: CSVGQQDQETQYF
CDR3 DNA: TGCAGCGTTGGACAACAAGACCAAGAGACCCAGTACTTC

V gene: TRBV18
D gene: NA
CDR3 length: 17
clone size: many
J gene: TRBJ2-1
CDR3 protein: CASSPYRQGAGGGEQFF
CDR3 DNA: TGTGCCAGCTCACCTTACCGACAGGGCGCGGGAGGCGGGGAGCAGTTCTTC

V gene: TRBV5-1
D gene: NA
CDR3 length: 14
clone size: many
J gene: TRBJ2-7
CDR3 protein: CASSRGLNSYEQYF
CDR3 DNA: TGCGCCAGCAGCCGGGGACTCAACTCCTACGAGCAGTACTTC

V gene: TRBV29-1
D gene: TRBD1
CDR3 length: 11
clone size: few
J gene: TRBJ2-5
CDR3 protein: CSVDREETQYF
CDR3 DNA: TGCAGCGTAGACAGGGAAGAGACCCAGTACTTC

V gene: TRBV5-1
D gene: TRBD2
CDR3 length: 16
clone size: many
J gene: TRBJ2-3
CDR3 protein: CASSLRAGGGENTQYF
CDR3 DNA: TGCGCCAGCAGCTTGAGGGCGGGAGGTGGTGAGAATACGCAGTATTTT

V gene: TRBV7-9
D gene: TRBD1
CDR3 length: 15
clone size: NA
J gene: TRBJ1-4
CDR3 protein: CASSSQGGPNEKLFF
CDR3 DNA: TGTGCCAGCAGCTCCCAGGGGGGCCCTAATGAAAAACTGTTTTTT

V gene: TRBV12-3/TRBV12-4
D gene: NA
CDR3 length: 15
clone size: many
J gene: TRBJ1-5
CDR3 protein: CASQPGTGSNQPQHF
CDR3 DNA: TGTGCCAGTCAGCCCGGGACCGGGAGCAATCAGCCCCAGCATTTT

V gene: TRBV28
D gene: NA
CDR3 length: 15
clone size: many
J gene: TRBJ2-7
CDR3 protein: CASIPPGSAVYEQYF
CDR3 DNA: TGTGCCAGCATCCCCCCCGGTTCGGCTGTCTACGAGCAGTACTTC